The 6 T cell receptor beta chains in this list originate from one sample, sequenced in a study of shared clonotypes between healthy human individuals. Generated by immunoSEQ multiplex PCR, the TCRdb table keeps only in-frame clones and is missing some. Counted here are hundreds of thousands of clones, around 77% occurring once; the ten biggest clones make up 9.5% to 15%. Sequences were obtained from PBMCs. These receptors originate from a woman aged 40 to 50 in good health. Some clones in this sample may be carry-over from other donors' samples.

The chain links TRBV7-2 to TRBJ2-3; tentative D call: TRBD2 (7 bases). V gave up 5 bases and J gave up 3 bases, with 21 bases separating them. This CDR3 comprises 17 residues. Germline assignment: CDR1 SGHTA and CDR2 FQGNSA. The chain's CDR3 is CASSPSLGGAGTDTQYF. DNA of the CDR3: TGTGCCAGCAGCCCCTCCTTAGGGGGGGCCGGAACAGATACGCAGTATTTT.

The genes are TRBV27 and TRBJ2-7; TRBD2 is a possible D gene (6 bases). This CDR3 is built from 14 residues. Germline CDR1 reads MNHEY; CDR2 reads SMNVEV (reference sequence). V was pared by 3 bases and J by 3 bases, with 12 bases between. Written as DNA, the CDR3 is TGTGCCAGCAGTTTCATGGCGGGACTCTACGAGCAGTACTTC. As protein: CASSFMAGLYEQYF.

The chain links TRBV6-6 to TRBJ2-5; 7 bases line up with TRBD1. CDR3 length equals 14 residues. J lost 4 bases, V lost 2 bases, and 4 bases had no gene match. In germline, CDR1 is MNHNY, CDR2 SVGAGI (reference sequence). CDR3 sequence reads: CASSYRTGAETQYF. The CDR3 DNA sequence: TGTGCCAGCAGTTACAGAACAGGGGCAGAGACCCAGTACTTC.

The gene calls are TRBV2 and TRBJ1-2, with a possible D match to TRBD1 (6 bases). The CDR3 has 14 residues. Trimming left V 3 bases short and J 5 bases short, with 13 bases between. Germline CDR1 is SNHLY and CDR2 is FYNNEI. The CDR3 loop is CASSDEVGAYGYTF. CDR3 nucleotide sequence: TGTGCCAGCAGTGACGAGGTGGGGGCATATGGCTACACCTTC.

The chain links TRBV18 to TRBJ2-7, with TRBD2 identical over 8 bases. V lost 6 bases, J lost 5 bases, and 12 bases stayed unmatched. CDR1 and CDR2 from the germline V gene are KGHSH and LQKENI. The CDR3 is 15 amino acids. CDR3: CASSPGLVGQNEQYF. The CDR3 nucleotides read TGTGCCAGCTCCCCGGGACTAGTCGGGCAGAACGAGCAGTACTTC.

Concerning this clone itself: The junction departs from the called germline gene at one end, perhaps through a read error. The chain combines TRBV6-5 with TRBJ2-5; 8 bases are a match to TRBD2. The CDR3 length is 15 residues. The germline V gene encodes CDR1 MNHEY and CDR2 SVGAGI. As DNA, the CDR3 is TGTGCCAGCAGTCCCATAGCGGGAACCGGGGAGATCCAGTACTTC. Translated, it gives CASSPIAGTGEIQYF.